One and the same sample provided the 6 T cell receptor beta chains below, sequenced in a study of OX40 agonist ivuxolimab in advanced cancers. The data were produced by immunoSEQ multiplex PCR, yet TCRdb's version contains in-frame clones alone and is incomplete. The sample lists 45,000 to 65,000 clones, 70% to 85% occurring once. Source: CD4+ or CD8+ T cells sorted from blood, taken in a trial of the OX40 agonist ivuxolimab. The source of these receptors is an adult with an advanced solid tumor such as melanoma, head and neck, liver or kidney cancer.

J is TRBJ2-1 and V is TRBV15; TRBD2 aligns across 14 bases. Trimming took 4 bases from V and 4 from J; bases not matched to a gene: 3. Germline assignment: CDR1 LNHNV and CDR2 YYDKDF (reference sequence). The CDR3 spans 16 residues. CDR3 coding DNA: TGTGCCACCAGCACGGGGACTAGCGGGAGATACAATGAGCAGTTCTTC. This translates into CATSTGTSGRYNEQFF.

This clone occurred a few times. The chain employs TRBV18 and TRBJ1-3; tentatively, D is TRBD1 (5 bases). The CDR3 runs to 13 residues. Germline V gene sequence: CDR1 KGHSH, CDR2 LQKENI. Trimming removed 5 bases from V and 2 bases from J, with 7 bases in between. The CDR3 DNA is TGTGCCAGCTCAGGGGACGCTGGAAACACCATATATTTT. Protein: CASSGDAGNTIYF. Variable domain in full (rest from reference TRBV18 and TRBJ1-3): NAGVMQNPRHLVRRRGQEARLRCSPMKGHSHVYWYRQLPEEGLKFMVYLQKENIIDESGMPKERFSAEFPKEGPSILRIQQVVRGDSAAYFCASSGDAGNTIYFGEGSWLTVV.

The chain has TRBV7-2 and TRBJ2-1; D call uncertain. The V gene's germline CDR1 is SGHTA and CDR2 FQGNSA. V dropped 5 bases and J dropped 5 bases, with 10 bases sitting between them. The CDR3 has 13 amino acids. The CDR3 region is CASSTPRNNEQFF. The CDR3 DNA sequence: TGTGCCAGCAGCACTCCGAGGAACAATGAGCAGTTCTTC.

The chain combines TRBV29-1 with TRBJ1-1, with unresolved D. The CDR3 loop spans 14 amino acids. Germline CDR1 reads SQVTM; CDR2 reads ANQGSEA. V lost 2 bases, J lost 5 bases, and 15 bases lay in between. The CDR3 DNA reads TGCAGCGTTGAATTTCGCCAGGTGGGGACTGAAGCTTTCTTT. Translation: CSVEFRQVGTEAFF.

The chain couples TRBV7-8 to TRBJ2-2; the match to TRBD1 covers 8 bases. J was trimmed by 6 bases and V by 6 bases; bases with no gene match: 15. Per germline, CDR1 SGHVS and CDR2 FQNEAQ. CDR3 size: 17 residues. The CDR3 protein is CASRGRDRTYPPGELFF. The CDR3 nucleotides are TGTGCCAGCAGGGGACGGGACAGGACTTACCCCCCCGGGGAGCTGTTTTTT. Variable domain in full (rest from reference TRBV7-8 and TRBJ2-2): GAGVSQSPRYKVAKRGQDVALRCDPISGHVSLFWYQQALGQGPEFLTYFQNEAQLDKSGLPSDRFFAERPEGSVSTLKIQRTQQEDSAVYLCASRGRDRTYPPGELFFGEGSRLTVL.

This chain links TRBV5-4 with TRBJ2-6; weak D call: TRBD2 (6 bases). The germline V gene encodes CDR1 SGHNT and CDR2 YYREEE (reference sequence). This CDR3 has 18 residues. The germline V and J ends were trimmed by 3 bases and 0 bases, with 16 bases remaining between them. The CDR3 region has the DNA TGTGCCAGCAGCTGGGGCACGGCGGGGAACTCTGGGGCCAACGTCCTGACTTTC. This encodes CASSWGTAGNSGANVLTF.